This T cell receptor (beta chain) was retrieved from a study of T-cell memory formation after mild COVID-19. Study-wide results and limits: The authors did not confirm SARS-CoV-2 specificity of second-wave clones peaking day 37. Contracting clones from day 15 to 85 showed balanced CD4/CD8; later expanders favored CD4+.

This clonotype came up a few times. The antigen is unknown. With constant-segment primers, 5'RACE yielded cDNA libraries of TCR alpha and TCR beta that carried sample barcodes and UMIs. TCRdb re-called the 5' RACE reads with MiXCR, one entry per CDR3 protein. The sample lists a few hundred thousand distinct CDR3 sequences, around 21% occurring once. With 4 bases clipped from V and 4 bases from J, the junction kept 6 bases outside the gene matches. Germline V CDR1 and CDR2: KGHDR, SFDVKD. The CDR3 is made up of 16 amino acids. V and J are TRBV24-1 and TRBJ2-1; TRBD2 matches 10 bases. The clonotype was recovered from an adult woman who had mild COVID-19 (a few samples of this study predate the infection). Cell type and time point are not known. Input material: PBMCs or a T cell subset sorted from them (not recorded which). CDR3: CATSDALAGEYNEQFF. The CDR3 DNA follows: TGTGCCACCAGTGACGCTCTAGCGGGAGAGTACAATGAGCAGTTCTTC.